Presented here are 17 T cell receptor beta chains from one specimen sequenced in a study of cytomegalovirus exposure and HLA in healthy donors. Both 60 Vbeta primers and 13 Jbeta primers went into the PCR. The data were produced by immunoSEQ multiplex PCR, yet TCRdb's version contains in-frame clones alone and is incomplete. The data contain some 170,000 clones, about 80% of them seen just once; the ten biggest clones take up about 4%. Input material: PBMCs. These receptor sequences come from a man aged 25-45 years in good health and CMV-seropositive.

This chain uses TRBV18 with TRBJ2-2, with 10 positions matching TRBD2. Germline V gene data show CDR1 as KGHSH and CDR2 as LQKENI. With 2 bases clipped from V and 3 bases from J, the junction kept 6 bases outside the gene matches. CDR3 length: 17 amino acids. Here the CDR3 reads CASSPKLAGKDTGELFF. The CDR3 bases are TGTGCCAGCTCACCAAAACTAGCGGGGAAGGACACCGGGGAGCTGTTTTTT.

This clone was detected once. CDR3 sequence (DNA): TGTGCCAGCAGCTTCCTCTACGAGCAGTACTTC. Translation: CASSFLYEQYF. J is TRBJ2-7 and V is TRBV7-9; D call uncertain. The CDR3 is 11 amino acids. The germline V gene has CDR1 SEHNR and CDR2 FQNEAQ (reference sequence). Trimming pared 3 bases from V and 3 bases from J, leaving 3 bases between.

The chain is built from TRBV5-1 and TRBJ2-3, with D perhaps matching TRBD2 (6 bases). Germline V gene data show CDR1 as SGHRS and CDR2 as YFSETQ. V was shortened by 2 bases and J by 3 bases, with 13 bases between the two germline ends. The CDR3 loop spans 15 amino acids. CDR3 coding DNA: TGCGCCAGCAGCTTTGGTGGCGGGGCGACAGATACGCAGTATTTT. This encodes CASSFGGGATDTQYF.

The V and J genes are TRBV15 and TRBJ2-7, with a weak D call TRBD1 (6 bases). The germline gives CDR1 LNHNV, CDR2 YYDKDF (reference sequence). The CDR3 extends over 13 amino acids. With 0 bases removed from V and 6 bases from J, the gap between germline ends came to 9 bases. The CDR3: CATSRDLQGEQYF. The CDR3 nucleotides are TGTGCCACCAGCAGAGATCTACAGGGCGAGCAGTACTTC.

The chain employs TRBV19 and TRBJ1-6; 7 positions match TRBD1. The CDR3 length is 18 residues. CDR1 is LNHDA, CDR2 SQIVND, per germline (reference sequence). The J segment lost 0 bases and the V segment lost 3 bases, leaving 8 bases of the junction unmatched. Written as DNA, the CDR3 is TGTGCCAGTAGTATCGGGACAGCGCAACTCTCCTATAATTCACCCCTCCACTTT. Its protein product is CASSIGTAQLSYNSPLHF.

The chain has TRBV7-9 and TRBJ1-5, with D perhaps matching TRBD1 (6 bases). This CDR3 contains 15 residues. Germline CDR1 SEHNR, CDR2 FQNEAQ (reference sequence). The V gene lost 1 base and the J gene lost 3 bases, with 10 bases spanning the gap. CDR3 sequence reads: CASSLVGADNQPQHF. The CDR3 region has the DNA TGTGCCAGCAGCTTAGTGGGGGCTGACAATCAGCCCCAGCATTTT.

This chain connects TRBV28 to TRBJ2-5; D perhaps matches TRBD1 (6 bases). Per the germline V gene, CDR1 is MDHEN and CDR2 is SYDVKM. The V end lost 10 bases, the J end lost 7 bases, and 19 bases lay between the germline ends. CDR3 length: 13 amino acids. The CDR3 here is CATWDTTQGTQYF. CDR3 nucleotide sequence: TGTGCCACCTGGGACACCACACAGGGGACCCAGTACTTC.

A few counts support this clone. The chain couples TRBV2 to TRBJ2-3, with 10 positions matching TRBD1. V lost 7 bases and J lost 4; bases outside the gene matches: 8. CDR1 is SNHLY and CDR2 is FYNNEI in the germline V gene. The CDR3 has 15 residues. CDR3: CASNPGQGFADTQYF. In DNA, the CDR3 is TGTGCCAGCAACCCGGGACAGGGGTTTGCAGATACGCAGTATTTT.

The chain uses TRBV5-6 and TRBJ2-5; TRBD2 matches 8 bases. CDR1 and CDR2 from the germline V gene are SGHDT and YYEEEE. Germline trimming cut 4 bases from V and 4 bases from J; bases unmatched to any gene: 6. CDR3 length: 14 amino acids. CDR3 nucleotide sequence: TGTGCCAGCAGCCCACGACTAGCGTCAGAGACCCAGTACTTC. Its protein product is CASSPRLASETQYF.

The genes are TRBV7-2 and TRBJ2-5, with 11 positions matching TRBD2. The CDR3 consists of 14 residues. From germline, CDR1 is SGHTA and CDR2 FQGNSA. The junction had 1 base not matched to a gene; V was cut back by 5 bases and J by 2 bases. For the CDR3, the DNA is TGTGCCAGCAGCCCTAGCGGGGGGCAAGAGACCCAGTACTTC. It is translated as CASSPSGGQETQYF.

This sequence joins TRBV7-9 and TRBJ2-3; a possible D gene is TRBD1 (6 bases). Trimming shortened V by 3 bases and J by 1 base, and 8 bases separated the two germline ends. The germline CDR1 and CDR2 sequences are SEHNR and FQNEAQ (reference sequence). This CDR3 has 14 residues. The CDR3 reads CASSLTGGTDTQYF. Here the CDR3 DNA reads TGTGCCAGCAGCTTGACAGGCGGCACAGATACGCAGTATTTT.

A few counts support this clone. The CDR3 is CASSRQAGGPNEQFF. CDR3 coding DNA: TGCGCCAGCAGCCGCCAAGCGGGGGGGCCCAATGAGCAGTTCTTC. The chain carries TRBV4-3 and TRBJ2-1, with 10 positions matching TRBD2. Losses at the gene ends were 4 bases for V and 6 bases for J; bases not matched to a gene: 6. CDR3 length: 15 amino acids. The germline V gene encodes CDR1 LGHNA and CDR2 YSLEER.

There are a few counts of this clone. The chain couples TRBV19 to TRBJ2-3; perhaps TRBD2 as D (6 bases). Between the trimmed V and J ends, which lost 6 bases and 1 base, there was a span of 11 bases. Germline values: CDR1 LNHDA, CDR2 SQIVND (reference sequence). CDR3 length equals 14 residues. CDR3 in amino acids: CASRKLAGTDTQYF. CDR3 coding DNA: TGTGCCAGTAGGAAACTAGCAGGCACAGATACGCAGTATTTT.

The chain recombines TRBV4-3 with TRBJ1-2; no clear D gene. The V and J ends lost 3 bases and 4 bases respectively, with 15 bases between them. Germline-derived CDR1 and CDR2 are LGHNA and YSLEER. The CDR3 extends over 15 amino acids. The CDR3: CASSHAGGETYGYTF. Here the CDR3 DNA reads TGCGCCAGCAGCCACGCCGGTGGAGAAACCTATGGCTACACCTTC.

V gene TRBV19 combines with J gene TRBJ2-5, with 8 bases lining up with TRBD2. The CDR3 runs 15 residues. J lost 2 bases, V lost 5 bases, and 7 bases had no gene match. The germline gives CDR1 LNHDA, CDR2 SQIVND (reference sequence). DNA for the CDR3: TGTGCCAGTAGTGGCAAGCGGGGGAGACAAGAGACCCAGTACTTC. It yields the protein CASSGKRGRQETQYF.

V gene TRBV5-1 combines with J gene TRBJ2-5, with TRBD1 matching over 11 bases. This CDR3 has 15 residues. Trimming removed 0 bases from V and 4 bases from J; junction bases left unmatched: 2. CDR1 and CDR2 (germline): SGHRS, YFSETQ. The CDR3 bases are TGCGCCAGCAGCTTGGGGGACAGGGGGGGAGAGACCCAGTACTTC. This gives the protein CASSLGDRGGETQYF.

DNA of the CDR3: TGTGCCAGCAGCCAAGATTACCTCAGGTCCTACAATGAGCAGTTCTTC. Its translation: CASSQDYLRSYNEQFF. V gene TRBV14 combines with J gene TRBJ2-1; D remains unclear. Germline-derived CDR1 and CDR2 are SGHDN and FVKESK. The CDR3 is 16 amino acids. The V end lost 0 bases, the J end lost 1 base, and 10 bases lay between the germline ends.